This T cell receptor beta chain was obtained from a study of cytomegalovirus exposure and HLA in healthy donors. Study findings and constraints: V segments that were indistinguishable, TRBV6-2 and TRBV6-3 among them, were omitted from analysis.

Of note for this clone: What it recognizes is unknown.

V lost 3 bases to trimming and J lost 4 bases, with 13 bases between them. This CDR3 comprises 14 residues. Germline lookup yields CDR1 GTSNPN and CDR2 SVGIG (reference sequence). Amplification used 60 Vbeta primers and 13 Jbeta primers. Clones were read by immunoSEQ multiplex PCR, and TCRdb kept only the in-frame ones, dropping some. The sample has roughly 150,000 clones, 80% to 85% seen once; the top ten hold about 2%. Sequencing was done on a sample of PBMCs. The V call is TRBV30, the J call TRBJ1-3; D is ambiguous. This TCR was recovered from a male donor in good health and CMV-seronegative. The CDR3 loop is CAWSPSVRGNTIYF. The DNA of the CDR3 is TGTGCCTGGAGCCCCTCAGTCCGAGGAAACACCATATATTTT.